This entry concerns a single T cell receptor beta chain. It lacks a known antigen. No quality values exist for individual bases; no much larger clone is one base distant. These data belong to a study of blood T cell repertoires in COVID-19 (dated by TCRdb to the early 2020s). At the level of the whole study: Collaborator samples came from the United States, Italy and Spain and covered acute and convalescent phases of COVID-19. The material from the prospective study consisted of cDNA or gDNA derived from T cells, B-cell-depleted T cells, or PBMCs. Subjects who had been exposed to COVID-19, were actively infected with it, or had recovered from it provided the deeply sampled blood TCRbeta repertoires that made up the dataset. The repertoires were made available in a free public database intended to serve as a resource for research on the immune response to SARS-CoV-2. The samples were drawn from two sources: the first 160 participants of the ongoing ImmuneRACE study, and 1,000 to 1,500 subjects contributed by 6 global collaborators. The sample metadata nearly always contained a de-identified subject ID, COVID-19 status, age in years and sex. Where available, HLA class I and class II types were obtained from metadata supplied by the sample provider rather than from assay-based typing. What the research found in general, with its limitations: The quantity of clinical and demographic metadata differed by source and by participant and was supplied without curation.

CDR1 and CDR2 (SGHTA, FQGNSA) derive from the germline V gene. The CDR3 runs 18 amino acids, cysteine and phenylalanine included. Only the CDR3 portion is preserved as DNA: 54 bases, with reading frame beginning at the first base. Trimming removed 5 bases from V and 0 bases from J; the gene matches leave 8 bases unexplained. TCRbeta CDR3 regions were amplified from genomic DNA by means of the immunoSEQ Assay, a bias-controlled multiplex PCR. Under the source paper's analysis protocol: The number of nucleated cells in each sample was estimated from the amplification of reference gene primers within the assay. To quantify the absolute abundance of each unique TCRbeta CDR3 rearrangement, sequence reads were collapsed and filtered. Productive Simpson clonality was computed per sample as the square root of Simpson's diversity index over productive rearrangements. TCRdb's version of the immuneACCESS table is confined to in-frame rearrangements and falls short of the full clone set. An unresolved V gene accounts for under half of the shortfall where checked; the remainder is of unknown origin. V, J and clone size are taken as reported in that table, and D and trimming were inferred from the DNA itself. Present in this sample are 250,000 to 300,000 clones, 85% to 90% of which were seen just once. 6.3% of the sample is taken by the ten largest.

In Seattle, one collaborating source enrolled patients while the infection was active and tracked those patients longitudinally over the course of disease. Collaborating institutions collected whole blood in K2EDTA tubes following their own protocols. For TCRbeta analysis, collaborator samples were shipped as frozen whole blood, as isolated PBMCs, or as DNA extracted from either sample type. This receptor was taken from a woman aged 45-60 years with COVID-19, enrolled during active disease. The rearrangement joined TRBV7-2 to TRBJ2-7, and TRBD2 aligns with 15 junction nucleotides. The sequenced sample consisted of peripheral blood. CDR3 region: CASSGGTSGRPSSYEQYF. The DNA is as follows: TGTGCCAGCAGCGGCGGGACTAGCGGGAGGCCGTCCTCCTACGAGCAGTACTTC.